This is a list of T cell receptor beta chains from one sample in a study of T-cell reconstitution after alpha-beta-depleted transplantation in children. Each CDR3 protein is one row after TCRdb ran MiXCR on the PCR reads. The sample consists of about 16,000 distinct CDR3 sequences, approximately 5.1% of them appearing once. The source was PBMCs, collected before TCRalphabeta/CD19-depleted stem cell transplant. All receptors derive from a boy between 10 and 17 years old with acute lymphoblastic leukemia, due to receive a stem cell transplant. CDR3s include the opening cysteine and the closing phenylalanine or tryptophan. A D gene is named only where the DNA matches it firmly. A clone size is listed for some rows: how often the clone was seen (once, few, many), or a class if it is expanded.

abundance	v_gene	j_gene	d_gene	CDR3nt	CDR3aa
many	TRBV18	TRBJ2-7	NA	TGTGCCAGCTCACCGCAACCCGACAGGCGGCAGTACTTC	CASSPQPDRRQYF
many	TRBV5-1	TRBJ2-3	TRBD2	TGCGCCAGCAGCTCCCCGGGGACTAGCGGTTACACAGATACGCAGTATTTT	CASSSPGTSGYTDTQYF
many	TRBV7-9	TRBJ1-1	TRBD1	TGTGCCAGCAGCTGGGGGGGACAGGGAGACACTGAAGCTTTCTTT	CASSWGGQGDTEAFF
many	TRBV4-3	TRBJ2-3	NA	TGCGCCAGCAGCCGAGAGCGGCACTTCACAGATACGCAGTATTTT	CASSRERHFTDTQYF
many	TRBV6-2/TRBV6-3	TRBJ2-4	NA	TGTGCCAGCACGGGTATGATGGGGGATGACATTCAGTACTTC	CASTGMMGDDIQYF
many	TRBV5-1	TRBJ2-5	TRBD2	TGCGCCAGCAGCTCCCACGGGACTACTCATAAAGAGACCCAGTACTTC	CASSSHGTTHKETQYF
many	TRBV4-3	TRBJ2-6	NA	TGCGCCAGCAGCCAAGAGTTGGGGGCTGGGGCCAACGTCCTGACTTTC	CASSQELGAGANVLTF
many	TRBV12-3/TRBV12-4	TRBJ1-2	TRBD1	TGTGCCAGCAGGGGACAGATAATAGACCATGGCTACACCTTC	CASRGQIIDHGYTF
many	TRBV7-6	TRBJ2-7	NA	TGTGCCAGCAGCTTAGCGGGACGAGGGGGAATCGAGCAGTACTTC	CASSLAGRGGIEQYF
many	TRBV7-9	TRBJ2-2	TRBD2	TGTGCCAGCAGCCTACAACTAGCGGGAGGCACCGGGGAGCTGTTTTTT	CASSLQLAGGTGELFF
many	TRBV7-9	TRBJ2-3	TRBD1	TGTGCCAGCAGCTTCGGACAGGGAGAGGATTCAGATACGCAGTATTTT	CASSFGQGEDSDTQYF
many	TRBV12-3/TRBV12-4	TRBJ1-1	NA	TGTGCCAGCAGTTTCGGGCGGGTTTATACTGAAGCTTTCTTT	CASSFGRVYTEAFF
many	TRBV27	TRBJ2-1	NA	TGTGCCAGCAGTTTACGGGTGTACAATGAGCAGTTCTTC	CASSLRVYNEQFF
many	TRBV5-1	TRBJ2-3	NA	TGCGCCAGCAGCTTGGCCCGTGGCACAGATACGCAGTATTTT	CASSLARGTDTQYF
many	TRBV6-5	TRBJ1-6	NA	TGTGCCAGCAGTTACCACAGATACTCTAATTCACCCCTCCACTTT	CASSYHRYSNSPLHF
many	TRBV4-3	TRBJ2-3	NA	TGCGCCAGCAGCCGAACCAATTCAGGGTCCTCCACAGATACGCAGTATTTT	CASSRTNSGSSTDTQYF
many	TRBV5-4	TRBJ1-2	TRBD1	TGTGCCAGCAGCTTTGACAAGGGACAGGGATATGGCTACACCTTC	CASSFDKGQGYGYTF
many	TRBV6-5	TRBJ2-5	TRBD1	TGTGCCAGCAGCCCAACCGGGACAGACCAAGAGACCCAGTACTTC	CASSPTGTDQETQYF
NA	TRBV3-1	TRBJ2-5	TRBD2	TGTGCCACCTCCAACCTGGGGGGACTAGAAGGAGAGCAAGAGACCCAGTACTTC	CATSNLGGLEGEQETQYF
many	TRBV7-9	TRBJ2-7	TRBD1	TGTGCCAGCAGCCCAGGACAGGGGGCCCCCGAGCAGTACTTC	CASSPGQGAPEQYF
many	TRBV28	TRBJ2-7	NA	TGTGCCAGCAGTCCCCCCGGAAGGGAAATCTACGAGCAGTACTTC	CASSPPGREIYEQYF
many	TRBV7-9	TRBJ2-3	NA	TGTGCCAGCAGAGAGGGATTCGACGCCCTAAGCACAGATACGCAGTATTTT	CASREGFDALSTDTQYF
many	TRBV4-3	TRBJ1-1	NA	TGCGCCAGCAGCCAAGACCCCGCCGGGAACACTGAAGCTTTCTTT	CASSQDPAGNTEAFF
many	TRBV7-8	TRBJ2-1	TRBD2	TGTGCCAGCAGCTTAGGGCTAGCGGGAGGCGACAATGAGCAGTTCTTC	CASSLGLAGGDNEQFF
many	TRBV4-3	TRBJ2-1	NA	TGCGCCAGCAGCCAAGATCCAGCGCCGAGCTACAATGAGCAGTTCTTC	CASSQDPAPSYNEQFF
many	TRBV19	TRBJ2-2	NA	TGTGCCAGTAGTATTCGCCACACCGGGGAGCTGTTTTTT	CASSIRHTGELFF
many	TRBV30	TRBJ2-2	NA	TGTGCCTGGGCCAGCAGGACAGCGAACACCGGGGAGCTGTTTTTT	CAWASRTANTGELFF
many	TRBV5-1	TRBJ2-1	NA	TGCGCCAGCAGCACCGGAGGGGCGGGCGGCTACAATGAGCAGTTCTTC	CASSTGGAGGYNEQFF
NA	TRBV23-1	TRBJ1-2	NA	TGCGCCAGCAGTCAATCTTCCAGCGTTCGTGGCTACACCTTC	CASSQSSSVRGYTF
many	TRBV11-2	TRBJ2-1	TRBD2	TGTGCCAGCAGCTTACTTGCCGGGCGGGGGGGCTCTGTGGATGAGCAGTTCTTC	CASSLLAGRGGSVDEQFF
many	TRBV5-1	TRBJ2-5	NA	TGCGCCAGCAGCATCACAGGGACCCTGGGGGAGACCCAGTACTTC	CASSITGTLGETQYF
many	TRBV20-1	TRBJ2-5	TRBD2	TGCAGTGCTCTCGACCCCCGACTAGCGGGGACTAGGGGAGAGACCCAGTACTTC	CSALDPRLAGTRGETQYF
many	TRBV12-3/TRBV12-4	TRBJ2-5	NA	TGTGCCAGCAGTTTGGGCGCGAGCGTTGTACTGGAGACCCAGTACTTC	CASSLGASVVLETQYF
NA	TRBV19	TRBJ2-1	NA	TGTGCCAGTAGTATTCTCAGGGCGAATGAGCAGTTCTTC	CASSILRANEQFF
medium-sized	TRBV5-6	TRBJ2-1	TRBD1	TGTGCCAGCTGTTTACAGGGGATTCTAAATGAGCAGTTCTTC	CASCLQGILNEQFF
many	TRBV7-8	TRBJ1-5	NA	TGTGCCAGCAGCTTCTTGGTAACTCAGCCCCAGCATTTT	CASSFLVTQPQHF
many	TRBV10-3	TRBJ1-1	TRBD1	TGTGCCATCGGTCGGGACAGGGGGCAAGTTGAAGCTTTCTTT	CAIGRDRGQVEAFF
many	TRBV29-1	TRBJ1-4	NA	TGCAGCGTTGTAACCCTCGGCCGGGGAAATGAAAAACTGTTTTTT	CSVVTLGRGNEKLFF
many	TRBV2	TRBJ2-5	TRBD2	TGTGCCAGCAGGGGGACTAGCGTTGAGACCCAGTACTTC	CASRGTSVETQYF
many	TRBV11-3	TRBJ1-1	NA	TGTGCCAGCAGCACCGCCCGAGCGGACACTGAAGCTTTCTTT	CASSTARADTEAFF
many	TRBV7-9	TRBJ2-7	NA	TGTGCCAGCAGCTTCTATAAAGTCCTCGACGAGCAGTACTTC	CASSFYKVLDEQYF
many	TRBV20-1	TRBJ1-6	TRBD1	TGCAGTGCGCCGGGACAGGGGGCCGGTTCACCCCTCCACTTT	CSAPGQGAGSPLHF
NA	TRBV5-5	TRBJ2-5	TRBD1	TGTGCCAGCAGCCGGACAGGGCGACAAGAGACCCAGTACTTC	CASSRTGRQETQYF
medium-sized	TRBV20-1	TRBJ2-2	NA	TGCAGTGCCGGGTTTCACGCTGCGAACACCGGGGAGCTGTTTTTT	CSAGFHAANTGELFF
many	TRBV7-8	TRBJ2-7	TRBD2	TGTGCCAGCAGCTATCTGACTAGCGGATTAACCTACGAGCAGTACTTC	CASSYLTSGLTYEQYF